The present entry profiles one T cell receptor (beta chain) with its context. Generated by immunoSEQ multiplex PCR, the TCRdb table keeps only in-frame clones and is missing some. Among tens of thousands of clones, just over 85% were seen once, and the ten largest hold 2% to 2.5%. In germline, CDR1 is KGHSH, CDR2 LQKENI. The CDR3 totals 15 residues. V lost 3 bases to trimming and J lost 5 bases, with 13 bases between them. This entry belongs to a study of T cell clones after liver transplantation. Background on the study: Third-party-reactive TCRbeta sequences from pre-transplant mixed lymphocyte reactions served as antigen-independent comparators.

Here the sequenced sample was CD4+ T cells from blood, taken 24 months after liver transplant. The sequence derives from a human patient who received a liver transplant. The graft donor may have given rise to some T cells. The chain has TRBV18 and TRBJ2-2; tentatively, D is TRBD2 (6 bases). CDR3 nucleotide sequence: TGTGCCAGCTCACCGGGCGGGGCCCTTACCGGGGAGCTGTTTTTT. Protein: CASSPGGALTGELFF.